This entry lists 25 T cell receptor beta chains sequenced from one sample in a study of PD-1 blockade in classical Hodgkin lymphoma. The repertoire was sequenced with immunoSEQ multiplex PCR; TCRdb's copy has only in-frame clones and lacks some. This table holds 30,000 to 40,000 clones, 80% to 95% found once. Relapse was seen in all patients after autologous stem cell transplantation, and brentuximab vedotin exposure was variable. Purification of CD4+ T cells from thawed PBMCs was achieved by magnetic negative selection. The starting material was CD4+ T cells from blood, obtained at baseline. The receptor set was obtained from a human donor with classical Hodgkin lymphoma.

This CDR3 is CASSSRANEQFF. CDR3 bases: TGTGCCAGCAGCTCGCGAGCCAATGAGCAGTTCTTC. The chain combines TRBV7-3 with TRBJ2-1, with unresolved D. The germline CDR1 and CDR2 sequences are SGHTA and FQGTGA. Trimming stripped 4 bases from V and 6 bases from J, with 7 bases between. This CDR3 has 12 amino acids. The whole variable domain, remainder taken from reference TRBV7-3 and TRBJ2-1, is GAGVSQTPSNKVTEKGKYVELRCDPISGHTALYWYRQSLGQGPEFLIYFQGTGAADDSGLPNDRFFAVRPEGSVSTLKIQRTERGDSAVYLCASSSRANEQFFGPGTRLTVL.

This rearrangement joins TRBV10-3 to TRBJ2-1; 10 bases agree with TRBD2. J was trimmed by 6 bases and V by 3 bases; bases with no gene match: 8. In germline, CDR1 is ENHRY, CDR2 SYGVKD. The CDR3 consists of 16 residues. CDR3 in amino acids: CAISDPLAGGGNEQFF. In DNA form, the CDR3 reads TGTGCCATCAGTGATCCCTTAGCGGGAGGTGGCAATGAGCAGTTCTTC.

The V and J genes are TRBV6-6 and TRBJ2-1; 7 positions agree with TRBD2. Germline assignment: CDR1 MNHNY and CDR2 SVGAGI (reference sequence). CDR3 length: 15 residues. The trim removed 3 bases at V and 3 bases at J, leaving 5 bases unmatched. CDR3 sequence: CASSYGGGIYNEQFF. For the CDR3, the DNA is TGTGCCAGCAGTTATGGGGGGGGGATCTACAATGAGCAGTTCTTC.

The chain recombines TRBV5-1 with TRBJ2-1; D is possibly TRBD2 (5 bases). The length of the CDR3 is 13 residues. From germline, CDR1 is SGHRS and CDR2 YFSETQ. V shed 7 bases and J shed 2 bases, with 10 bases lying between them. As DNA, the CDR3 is TGCGCCAGCCGGGGAAAACCCTACAATGAGCAGTTCTTC. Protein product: CASRGKPYNEQFF.

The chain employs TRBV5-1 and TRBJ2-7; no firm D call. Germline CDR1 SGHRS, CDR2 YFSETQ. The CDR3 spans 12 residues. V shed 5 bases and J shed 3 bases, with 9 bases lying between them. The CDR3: CASRGFGYEQYF. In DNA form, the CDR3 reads TGCGCCAGCAGGGGGTTTGGCTACGAGCAGTACTTC.

CDR3 bases: TGTGCCAGCTCTGGGGAAGGGCAGCCCCAGCATTTT. This encodes CASSGEGQPQHF. The chain couples TRBV2 to TRBJ1-5; D unresolved. Germline CDR1 and CDR2: SNHLY and FYNNEI. The CDR3 is 12 residues long. Trimming removed 8 bases at V and 7 bases at J, with 12 bases between.

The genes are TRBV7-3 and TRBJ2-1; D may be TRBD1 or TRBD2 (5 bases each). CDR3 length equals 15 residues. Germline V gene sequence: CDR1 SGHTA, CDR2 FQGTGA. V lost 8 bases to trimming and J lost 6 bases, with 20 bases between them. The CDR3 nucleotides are TGTGCCAGCTGCCCGGGGCGGTTATCTCGCAATGAGCAGTTCTTC. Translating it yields CASCPGRLSRNEQFF.

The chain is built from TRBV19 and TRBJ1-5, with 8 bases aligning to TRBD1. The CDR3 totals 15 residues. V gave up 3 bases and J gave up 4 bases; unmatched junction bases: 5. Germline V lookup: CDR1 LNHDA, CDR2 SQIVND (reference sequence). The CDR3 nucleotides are TGTGCCAGTAGTATCGGTCGGACAGGGAATCAGCCCCAGCATTTT. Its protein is CASSIGRTGNQPQHF.

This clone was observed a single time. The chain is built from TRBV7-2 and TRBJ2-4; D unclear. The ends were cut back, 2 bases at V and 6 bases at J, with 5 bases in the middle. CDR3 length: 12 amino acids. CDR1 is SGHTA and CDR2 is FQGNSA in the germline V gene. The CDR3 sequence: CASSLIGNIQYF. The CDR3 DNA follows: TGTGCCAGCAGCTTAATAGGAAACATTCAGTACTTC.

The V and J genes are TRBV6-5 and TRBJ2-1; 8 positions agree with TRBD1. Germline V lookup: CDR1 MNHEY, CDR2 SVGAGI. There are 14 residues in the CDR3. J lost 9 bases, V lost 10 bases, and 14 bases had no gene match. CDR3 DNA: TGTGCCACTAAAGTGTTATGGGGACAGGCTGAGCAGTTCTTC. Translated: CATKVLWGQAEQFF.

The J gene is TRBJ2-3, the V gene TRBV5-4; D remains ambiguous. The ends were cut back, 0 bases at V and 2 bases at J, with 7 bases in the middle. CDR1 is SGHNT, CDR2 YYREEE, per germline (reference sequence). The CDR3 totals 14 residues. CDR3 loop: CASSLVGTTDTQYF. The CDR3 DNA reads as TGTGCCAGCAGCTTGGTTGGAACCACAGATACGCAGTATTTT.

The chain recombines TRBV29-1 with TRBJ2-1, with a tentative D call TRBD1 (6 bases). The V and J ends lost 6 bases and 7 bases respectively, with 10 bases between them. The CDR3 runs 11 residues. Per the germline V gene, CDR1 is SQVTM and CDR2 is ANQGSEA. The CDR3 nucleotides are TGCAGCGTGACGAGGGGGAATGAGCAGTTCTTC. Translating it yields CSVTRGNEQFF.

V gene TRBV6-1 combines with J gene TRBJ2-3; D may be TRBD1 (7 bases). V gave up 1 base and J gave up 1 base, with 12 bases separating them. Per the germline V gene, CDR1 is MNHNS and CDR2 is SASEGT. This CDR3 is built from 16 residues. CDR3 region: CASSEVGRGGTDTQYF. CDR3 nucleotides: TGTGCCAGCAGTGAAGTCGGCAGGGGGGGCACAGATACGCAGTATTTT.

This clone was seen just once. The CDR3 protein is CASSLPGLALLETQYF. The CDR3 DNA is TGTGCCAGCAGCTTACCGGGACTAGCGTTACTGGAGACCCAGTACTTC. V gene TRBV5-6 combines with J gene TRBJ2-5; 10 nucleotides match TRBD2. This CDR3 region has 16 residues. With 2 bases clipped from V and 5 bases from J, the junction kept 9 bases outside the gene matches. The V gene's germline CDR1 is SGHDT and CDR2 YYEEEE.

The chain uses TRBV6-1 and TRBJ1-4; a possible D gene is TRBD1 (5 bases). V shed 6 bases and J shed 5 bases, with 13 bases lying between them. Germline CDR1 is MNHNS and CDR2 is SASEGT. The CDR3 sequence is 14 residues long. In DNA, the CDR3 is TGTGCCAGCAGCGGGACTTCTCGCAATGAAAAACTGTTTTTT. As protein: CASSGTSRNEKLFF.

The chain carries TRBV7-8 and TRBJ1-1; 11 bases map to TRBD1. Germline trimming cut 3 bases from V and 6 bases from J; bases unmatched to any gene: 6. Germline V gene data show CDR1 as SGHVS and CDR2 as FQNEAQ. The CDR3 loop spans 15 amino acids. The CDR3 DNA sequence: TGTGCCAGCAGCTTGAGCGGACAGGGGGCAGCTGAAGCTTTCTTT. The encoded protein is CASSLSGQGAAEAFF.

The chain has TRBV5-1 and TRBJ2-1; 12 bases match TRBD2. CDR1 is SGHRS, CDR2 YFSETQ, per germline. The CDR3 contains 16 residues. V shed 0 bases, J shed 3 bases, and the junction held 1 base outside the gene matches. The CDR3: CASSLATSGSYNEQFF. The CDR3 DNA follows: TGCGCCAGCAGCTTGGCGACTAGCGGGAGCTACAATGAGCAGTTCTTC. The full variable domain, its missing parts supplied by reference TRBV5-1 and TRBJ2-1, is KAGVTQTPRYLIKTRGQQVTLSCSPISGHRSVSWYQQTPGQGLQFLFEYFSETQRNKGNFPGRFSGRQFSNSRSEMNVSTLELGDSALYLCASSLATSGSYNEQFFGPGTRLTVL.

Here the CDR3 reads CASSLVGSNTGELFF. In DNA, the CDR3 is TGTGCCAGCAGCTTAGTCGGGAGTAACACCGGGGAGCTGTTTTTT. The chain has TRBV11-2 and TRBJ2-2; tentative D call: TRBD2 (6 bases). This CDR3 spans 15 amino acids. Germline V gene lookup returns CDR1 SGHAT and CDR2 FQNNGV. V lost 1 base, J lost 2 bases, and 8 bases lay in between.

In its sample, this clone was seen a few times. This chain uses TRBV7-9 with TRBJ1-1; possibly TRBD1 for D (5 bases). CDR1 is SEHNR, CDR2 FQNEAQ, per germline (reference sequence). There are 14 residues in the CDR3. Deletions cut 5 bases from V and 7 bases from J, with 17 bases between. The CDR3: CASSPGWGSNEAFF. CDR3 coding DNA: TGTGCCAGCAGCCCGGGATGGGGGAGTAATGAAGCTTTCTTT. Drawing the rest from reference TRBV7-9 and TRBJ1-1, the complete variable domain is DTGVSQNPRHKITKRGQNVTFRCDPISEHNRLYWYRQTLGQGPEFLTYFQNEAQLEKSRLLSDRFSAERPKGSFSTLEIQRTEQGDSAMYLCASSPGWGSNEAFFGQGTRLTVV.

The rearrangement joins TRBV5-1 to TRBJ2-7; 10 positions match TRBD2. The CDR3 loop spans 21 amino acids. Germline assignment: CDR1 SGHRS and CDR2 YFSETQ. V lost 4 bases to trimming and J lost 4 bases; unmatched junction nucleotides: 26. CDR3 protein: CASSPGGQGLPSSGSWYEQYF. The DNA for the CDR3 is TGCGCCAGCAGCCCCGGTGGACAGGGTTTGCCTTCTAGCGGGAGTTGGTACGAGCAGTACTTC.

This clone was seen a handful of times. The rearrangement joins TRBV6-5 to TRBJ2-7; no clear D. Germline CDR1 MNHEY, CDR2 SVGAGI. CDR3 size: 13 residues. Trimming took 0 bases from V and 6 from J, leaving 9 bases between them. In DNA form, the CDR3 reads TGTGCCAGCAGTTACTCGGAATCCCGCGAGCAGTACTTC. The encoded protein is CASSYSESREQYF.

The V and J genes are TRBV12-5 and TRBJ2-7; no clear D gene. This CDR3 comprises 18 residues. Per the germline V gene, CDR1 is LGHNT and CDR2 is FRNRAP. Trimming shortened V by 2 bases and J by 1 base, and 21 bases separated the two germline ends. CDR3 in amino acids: CASGLKGDTLRDSYEQYF. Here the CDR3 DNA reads TGTGCTAGTGGTTTGAAGGGCGACACCCTAAGGGATTCCTACGAGCAGTACTTC.

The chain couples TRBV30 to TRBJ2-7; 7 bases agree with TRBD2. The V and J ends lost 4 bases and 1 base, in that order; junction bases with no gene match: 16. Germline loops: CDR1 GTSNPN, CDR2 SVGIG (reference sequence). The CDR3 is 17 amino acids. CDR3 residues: CAWISSLRRESSYEQYF. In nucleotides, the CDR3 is TGTGCCTGGATTTCCTCTCTGAGGCGGGAGAGTTCCTACGAGCAGTACTTC.

CDR3 DNA: TGTGCCAGCAGCGAAGACAGTTATAATGAAAAACTGTTTTTT. Protein product: CASSEDSYNEKLFF. The chain couples TRBV7-8 to TRBJ1-4, with TRBD1 as a possible D gene (5 bases). This CDR3 is 14 amino acids long. CDR1 and CDR2 (germline): SGHVS, FQNEAQ. Trimming shortened V by 5 bases and J by 4 bases, and 11 bases separated the two germline ends.

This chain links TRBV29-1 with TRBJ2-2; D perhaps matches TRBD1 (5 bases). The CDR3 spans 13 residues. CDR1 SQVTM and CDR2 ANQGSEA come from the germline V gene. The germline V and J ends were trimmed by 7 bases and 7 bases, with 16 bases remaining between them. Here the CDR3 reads CSGDASGFGELFF. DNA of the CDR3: TGCAGCGGCGACGCTTCAGGGTTCGGGGAGCTGTTTTTT.